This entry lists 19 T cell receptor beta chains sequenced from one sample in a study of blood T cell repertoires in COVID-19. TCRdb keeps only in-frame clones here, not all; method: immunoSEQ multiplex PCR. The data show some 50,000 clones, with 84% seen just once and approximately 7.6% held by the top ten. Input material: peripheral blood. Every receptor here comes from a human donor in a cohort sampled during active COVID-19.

CDR3 loop: CASSQGLGLAGEETQYF. CDR3 nucleotide sequence: TGTGCCAGCAGCCAAGGACTCGGACTAGCGGGAGAAGAGACCCAGTACTTC. The chain carries TRBV4-2 and TRBJ2-5, with TRBD2 matching 13 bases. The junction had 5 bases not matched to a gene; V was cut back by 1 base and J by 3 bases. Germline V gene data show CDR1 as LGHNA and CDR2 as YNFKEQ. CDR3 length: 17 residues.

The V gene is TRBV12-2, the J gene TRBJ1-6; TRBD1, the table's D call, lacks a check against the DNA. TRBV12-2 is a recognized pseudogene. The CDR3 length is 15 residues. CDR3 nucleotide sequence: TGTGCAAGTCCCCAGTGGTACGCAAATAATTCACCCCTCCACTTT. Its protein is CASPQWYANNSPLHF.

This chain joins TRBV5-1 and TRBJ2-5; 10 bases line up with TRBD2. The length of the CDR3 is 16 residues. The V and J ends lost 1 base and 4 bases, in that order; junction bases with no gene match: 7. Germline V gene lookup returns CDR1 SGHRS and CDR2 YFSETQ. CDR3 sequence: CASSLNLAGEGETQYF. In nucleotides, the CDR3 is TGCGCCAGCAGCTTGAATCTAGCGGGGGAGGGAGAGACCCAGTACTTC.

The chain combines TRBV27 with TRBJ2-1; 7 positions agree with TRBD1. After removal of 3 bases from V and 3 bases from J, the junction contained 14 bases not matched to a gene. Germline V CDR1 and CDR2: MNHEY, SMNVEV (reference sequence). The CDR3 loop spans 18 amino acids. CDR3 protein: CASSFRFRQGEYYNEQFF. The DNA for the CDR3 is TGTGCCAGCAGTTTCAGGTTTCGACAGGGTGAATACTACAATGAGCAGTTCTTC.

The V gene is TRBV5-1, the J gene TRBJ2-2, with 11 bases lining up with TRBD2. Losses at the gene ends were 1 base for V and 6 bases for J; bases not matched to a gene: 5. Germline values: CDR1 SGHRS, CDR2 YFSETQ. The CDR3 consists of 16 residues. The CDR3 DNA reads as TGCGCCAGCAGCTTGTCACTAGCGGGAGCTGCCGGGGAGCTGTTTTTT. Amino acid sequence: CASSLSLAGAAGELFF.

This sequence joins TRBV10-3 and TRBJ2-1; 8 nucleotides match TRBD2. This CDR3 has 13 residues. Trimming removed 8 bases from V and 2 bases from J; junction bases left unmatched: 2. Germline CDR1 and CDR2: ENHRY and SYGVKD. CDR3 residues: CAIGREAYNEQFF. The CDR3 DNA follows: TGTGCCATCGGGCGGGAGGCCTACAATGAGCAGTTCTTC.

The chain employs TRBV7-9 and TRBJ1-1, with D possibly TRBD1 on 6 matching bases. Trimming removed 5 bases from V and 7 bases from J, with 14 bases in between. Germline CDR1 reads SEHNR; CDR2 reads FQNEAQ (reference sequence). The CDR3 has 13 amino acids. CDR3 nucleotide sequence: TGTGCCAGCAGCCCGGGACAACTTTATGAAGCTTTCTTT. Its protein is CASSPGQLYEAFF.

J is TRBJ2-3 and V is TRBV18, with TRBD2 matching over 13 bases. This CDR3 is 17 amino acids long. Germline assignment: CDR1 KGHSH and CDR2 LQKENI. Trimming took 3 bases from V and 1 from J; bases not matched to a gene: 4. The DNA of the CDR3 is TGTGCCAGCTCACCGACTAGCGGGAGGAGGGGCACAGATACGCAGTATTTT. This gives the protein CASSPTSGRRGTDTQYF.

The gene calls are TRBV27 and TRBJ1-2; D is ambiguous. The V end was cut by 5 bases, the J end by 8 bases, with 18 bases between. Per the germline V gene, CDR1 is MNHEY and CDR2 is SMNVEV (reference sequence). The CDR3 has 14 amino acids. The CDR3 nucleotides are TGTGCCAGCAGTCTCCGAGGGAGAGAGATGGGCTACACCTTC. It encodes CASSLRGREMGYTF.

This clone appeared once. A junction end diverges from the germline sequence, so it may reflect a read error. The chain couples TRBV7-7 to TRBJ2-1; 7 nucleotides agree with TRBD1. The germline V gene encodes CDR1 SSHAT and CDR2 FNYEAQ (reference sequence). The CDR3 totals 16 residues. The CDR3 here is CASSPDRVRSYNEQFF. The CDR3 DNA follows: TGTGCTAGCAGCCCAGACAGGGTTCGCTCCTACAATGAGCAGTTCTTC.

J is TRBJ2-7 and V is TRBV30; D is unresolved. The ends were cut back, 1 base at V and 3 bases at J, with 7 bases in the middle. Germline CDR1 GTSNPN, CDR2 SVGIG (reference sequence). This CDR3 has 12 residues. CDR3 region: CAWSGGYYEQYF. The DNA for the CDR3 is TGTGCCTGGAGTGGCGGTTACTACGAGCAGTACTTC. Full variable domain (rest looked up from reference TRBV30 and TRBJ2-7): SQTIHQWPATLVQPVGSPLSLECTVEGTSNPNLYWYRQAAGRGLQLLFYSVGIGQISSEVPQNLSASRPQDRQFILSSKKLLLSDSGFYLCAWSGGYYEQYFGPGTRLTVT.

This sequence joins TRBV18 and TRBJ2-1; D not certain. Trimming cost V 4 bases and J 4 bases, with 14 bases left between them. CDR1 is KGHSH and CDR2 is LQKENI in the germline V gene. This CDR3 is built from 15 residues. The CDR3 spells CASSRNQEGYNEQFF. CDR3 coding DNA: TGTGCCAGCTCACGAAACCAGGAAGGATACAATGAGCAGTTCTTC.

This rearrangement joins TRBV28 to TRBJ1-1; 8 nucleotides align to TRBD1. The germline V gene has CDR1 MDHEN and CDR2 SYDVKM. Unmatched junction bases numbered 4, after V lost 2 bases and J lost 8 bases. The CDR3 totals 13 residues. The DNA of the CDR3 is TGTGCCAGCAGTTTAAGGCAGGGGGCCGAAGCTTTCTTT. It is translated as CASSLRQGAEAFF.

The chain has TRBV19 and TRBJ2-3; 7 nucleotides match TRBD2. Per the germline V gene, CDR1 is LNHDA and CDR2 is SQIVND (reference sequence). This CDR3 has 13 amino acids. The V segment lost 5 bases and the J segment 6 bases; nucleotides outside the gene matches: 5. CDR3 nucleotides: TGTGCCAGTAGTCCCCGGCGGGGGGATACGCAGTATTTT. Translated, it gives CASSPRRGDTQYF.

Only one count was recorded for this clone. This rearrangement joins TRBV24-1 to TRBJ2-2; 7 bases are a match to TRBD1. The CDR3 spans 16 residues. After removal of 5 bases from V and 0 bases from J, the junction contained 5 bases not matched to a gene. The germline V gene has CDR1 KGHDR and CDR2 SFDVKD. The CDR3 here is CATSVRQGPNTGELFF. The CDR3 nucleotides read TGTGCCACCAGTGTCCGACAGGGTCCGAACACCGGGGAGCTGTTTTTT.

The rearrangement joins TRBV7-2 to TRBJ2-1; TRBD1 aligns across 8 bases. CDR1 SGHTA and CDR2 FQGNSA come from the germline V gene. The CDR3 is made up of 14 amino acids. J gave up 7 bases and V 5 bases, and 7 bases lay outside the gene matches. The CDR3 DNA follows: TGTGCCAGCAGCACGACGACAGGGGTGAATGAGCAGTTCTTC. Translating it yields CASSTTTGVNEQFF. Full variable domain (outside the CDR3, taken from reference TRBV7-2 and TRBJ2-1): GAGVSQSPSNKVTEKGKDVELRCDPISGHTALYWYRQSLGQGLEFLIYFQGNSAPDKSGLPSDRFSAERTGGSVSTLTIQRTQQEDSAVYLCASSTTTGVNEQFFGPGTRLTVL.

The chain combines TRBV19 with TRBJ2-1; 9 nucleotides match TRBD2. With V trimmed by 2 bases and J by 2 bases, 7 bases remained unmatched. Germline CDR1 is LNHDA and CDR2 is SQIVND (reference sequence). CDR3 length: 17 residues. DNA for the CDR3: TGTGCCAGTAGTATACTTAGCGGGAGATCGACCTACAATGAGCAGTTCTTC. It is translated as CASSILSGRSTYNEQFF.

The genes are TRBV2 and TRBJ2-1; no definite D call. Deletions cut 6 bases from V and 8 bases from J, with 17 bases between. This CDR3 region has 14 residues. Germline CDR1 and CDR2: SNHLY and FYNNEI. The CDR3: CASSLSWATDEQFF. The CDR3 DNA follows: TGTGCCAGCAGCCTCTCCTGGGCGACGGATGAGCAGTTCTTC.

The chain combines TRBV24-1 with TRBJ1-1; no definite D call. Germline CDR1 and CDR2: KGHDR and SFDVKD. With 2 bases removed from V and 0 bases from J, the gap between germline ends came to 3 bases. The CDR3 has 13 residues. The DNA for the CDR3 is TGTGCCACCAGTGATTACTTGAACACTGAAGCTTTCTTT. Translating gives CATSDYLNTEAFF.